This T cell receptor (beta chain) was recorded in a study of siplizumab effects on memory and regulatory T cells (dated by TCRdb to between 2018 and 2021). In terms of the full investigation: The effect of the anti-CD2 antibody siplizumab on alloreactive T-cell subsets was examined in allogeneic mixed lymphocyte reactions constructed from human PBMCs. Results and caveats for the whole study, not just this receptor: Whether proliferating Tregs from siplizumab cultures actually had suppressive function was not functionally confirmed. In reactions with siplizumab, an average of roughly 70% of mappable alloreactive CD4+ clones were Treg-derived, compared with around 28% in control reactions. A naive or memory phenotype could not be assigned to roughly 80-97% of proliferating CD4+ or CD8+ clones. Because sequences below about 10^-5 frequency were poorly captured, only a minor fraction of alloreactive clones could be mapped to unstimulated subsets. Compared with memory T cells, unstimulated naive T cells appeared more diverse, and naive cells seemed to make a substantial contribution to the alloresponse. Siplizumab significantly reduced the cumulative frequency of alloreactive sequences traceable to unstimulated CD4+ memory T cells.

A note on this clone: Which antigen it targets is not known. No much larger clone exists at a distance of one base, and base qualities are not known.

The CDR3 contains 16 residues, cysteine and phenylalanine counted. Only CDR3 DNA remains: 48 bases, in frame from the first base. The germline V gene encodes CDR1 SGHAT and CDR2 FQDESV (reference sequence). Germline trimming amounts to 0 bases on V and 7 bases on J, with 11 as the count of junction bases outside the gene matches. Libraries were prepared through the immunoSEQ multiplex PCR assay. Around 92,000 TCR templates per sample were assayed by the deep sequencing platform. Genomic DNA extracted from sorted T cells was the material used for TCRbeta CDR3 sequencing. On the study's bioinformatics: The R programming language was used for clonal analysis of TCRbeta CDR3 data. Comparing unstimulated samples against CFSE-low samples taken after the reaction was how alloreactive CD4+ and CD8+ clones were defined. Regulatory or non-regulatory origin of alloreactive CD4+ clones was assigned by matching sequences to the sorted unstimulated Treg and non-Treg repertoires. TCRdb limited this immuneACCESS table to in-frame rearrangements with V and J called. A share of clones is missing; checked studies link under half to unresolved V genes, and the rest is unexplained. That table is the source of V, J and clone size, and D and trimming were worked out from the DNA. For this sample the table gives some 80,000 clones, of which 95% were detected only once. Less than 20% of the sample belongs to the ten largest clones.

Sorted unstimulated T cells and proliferating T cells recovered from mixed lymphocyte reactions were subjected to TCRbeta CDR3 sequencing. Fresh whole blood from some eleven HLA-typed healthy donors was used to isolate PBMCs. What was sequenced was CD8+ T cells sorted from blood. The receptor was derived from a human donor in good health. The V and J segments used are TRBV11-1 and TRBJ2-7, with 8 central nucleotides matching TRBD2. Here is the DNA: TGTGCCAGCAGCTTAGCGCCCGCGGGAGGTCGGGAAGAGCAGTACTTC. Translated, it reads CASSLAPAGGREEQYF.